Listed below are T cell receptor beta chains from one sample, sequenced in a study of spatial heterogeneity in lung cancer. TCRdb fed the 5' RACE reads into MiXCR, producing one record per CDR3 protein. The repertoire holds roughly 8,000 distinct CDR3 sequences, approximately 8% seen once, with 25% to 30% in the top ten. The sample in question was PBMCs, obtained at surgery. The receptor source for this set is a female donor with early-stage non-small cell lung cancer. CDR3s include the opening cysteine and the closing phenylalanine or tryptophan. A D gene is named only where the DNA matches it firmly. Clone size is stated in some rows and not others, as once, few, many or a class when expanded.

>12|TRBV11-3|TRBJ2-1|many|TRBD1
CASSLGTGSKFF
TGTGCCAGCAGCTTAGGGACAGGGTCTAAGTTCTTC
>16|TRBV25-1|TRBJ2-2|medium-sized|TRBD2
CASSPPGLTNTGELFF
TGTGCCAGCAGCCCGCCGGGACTAACGAACACCGGGGAGCTGTTTTTT
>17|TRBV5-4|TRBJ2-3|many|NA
CATRWMGGAPSTDTQYF
TGTGCCACCAGATGGATGGGGGGGGCGCCTAGCACAGATACGCAGTATTTT
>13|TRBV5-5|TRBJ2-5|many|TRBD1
CASSLDRGKTQYF
TGTGCCAGCAGCTTGGACAGGGGAAAGACCCAGTACTTC
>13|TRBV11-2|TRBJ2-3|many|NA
CASSLQLADTQYF
TGTGCCAGCAGCTTACAATTGGCAGATACGCAGTATTTT
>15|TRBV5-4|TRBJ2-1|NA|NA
CASSGGQKSSHEQFF
TGTGCCAGCAGCGGAGGACAGAAATCCTCCCATGAGCAGTTCTTC
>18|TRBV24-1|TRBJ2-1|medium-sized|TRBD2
CATEGAGQLAGENNEQFF
TGTGCCACTGAGGGGGCGGGTCAGCTAGCGGGAGAGAATAATGAGCAGTTCTTC
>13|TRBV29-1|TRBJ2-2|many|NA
CSATGRATGELFF
TGCAGCGCCACTGGTCGGGCCACCGGGGAGCTGTTTTTT
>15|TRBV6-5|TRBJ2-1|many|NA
CASSYVTGSINEQFF
TGTGCCAGCAGTTACGTCACAGGGAGCATCAATGAGCAGTTCTTC
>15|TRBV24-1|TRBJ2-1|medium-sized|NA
CATSVGGAGRNEQFF
TGTGCCACCAGTGTTGGGGGTGCGGGAAGAAATGAGCAGTTCTTC
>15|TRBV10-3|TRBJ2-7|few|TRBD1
CAISDTGQGLYEQYF
TGTGCCATCAGTGATACGGGACAGGGCCTATACGAGCAGTACTTC
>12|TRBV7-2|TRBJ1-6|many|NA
CASSLPGLPLHF
TGTGCCAGCAGCTTACCCGGCCTCCCCCTCCACTTT
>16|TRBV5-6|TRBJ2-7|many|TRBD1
CASSPETGTGGHEQYF
TGTGCCAGCAGCCCAGAAACCGGGACAGGGGGGCACGAGCAGTACTTC
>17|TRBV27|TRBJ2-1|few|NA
CASSSNQGPQSYNEQFF
TGTGCCAGCAGTTCCAACCAGGGTCCCCAATCCTACAATGAGCAGTTCTTC
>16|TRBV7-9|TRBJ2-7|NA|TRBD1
CASSLDPTGGLDEQYF
TGTGCCAGCAGCTTAGATCCGACAGGGGGCCTCGACGAGCAGTACTTC
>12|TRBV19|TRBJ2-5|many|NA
CASSNLQETQYF
TGTGCCAGTAGTAACCTTCAAGAGACCCAGTACTTC
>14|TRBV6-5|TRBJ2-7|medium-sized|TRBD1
CASGKRDRVSEQYF
TGTGCCAGCGGGAAGCGGGACAGGGTCTCCGAGCAGTACTTC
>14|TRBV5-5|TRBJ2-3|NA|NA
CASSLGTTTDTQYF
TGTGCCAGCAGCTTGGGGACTACCACAGATACGCAGTATTTT
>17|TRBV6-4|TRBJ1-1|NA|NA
CASSDPLPRGGVTEAFF
TGTGCCAGCAGTGACCCCCTTCCTAGAGGGGGAGTCACTGAAGCTTTCTTT
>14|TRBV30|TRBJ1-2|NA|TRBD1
CAWSVNRGNYGYTF
TGTGCCTGGAGTGTTAACAGGGGGAACTATGGCTACACCTTC
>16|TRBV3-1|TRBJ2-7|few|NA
CASSQVLSVRPYEQYF
TGTGCCAGCAGCCAAGTTCTTTCGGTCAGGCCCTACGAGCAGTACTTC
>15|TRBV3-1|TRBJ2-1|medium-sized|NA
CASSQGSSSYNEQFF
TGTGCCAGCAGCCAGGGCTCCAGCTCCTACAATGAGCAGTTCTTC
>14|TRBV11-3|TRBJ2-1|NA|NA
CASSSRDFYNEQFF
TGTGCCAGCAGCTCCCGGGACTTCTACAATGAGCAGTTCTTC
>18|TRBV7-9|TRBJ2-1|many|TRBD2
CASSLSVGGGPSYNEQFF
TGTGCCAGCAGCTTATCCGTCGGGGGAGGGCCTTCCTACAATGAGCAGTTCTTC
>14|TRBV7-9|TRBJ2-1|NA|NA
CASSLGITNNEQFF
TGTGCCAGCAGCTTAGGAATAACCAACAATGAGCAGTTCTTC
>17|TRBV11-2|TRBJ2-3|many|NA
CASSRMTMTDSTDTQYF
TGTGCCAGCAGCCGGATGACGATGACGGATAGCACAGATACGCAGTATTTT
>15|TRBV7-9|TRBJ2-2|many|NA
CASSFTIPGTGELFF
TGTGCCAGCAGCTTCACCATCCCGGGGACCGGGGAGCTGTTTTTT